This note documents a single T cell receptor (beta chain) sequence. This clone occurred a few times. The antigen it recognizes is unknown. No clone much larger than this one lies a single base away; base qualities are absent. The same CDR3 also results from other DNA sequences found in this sample. From each donor, a single peripheral blood sample of about 120 mL on average was drawn into heparinised tubes. Using a panel that included CD45RO, CCR7, CD25, CD127, CD95 and CD27, naive, central memory, regulatory and stem cell-like memory CD4+ T cells were sorted on a BD FACSAria II. A purity above 95% was achieved for all sorted populations. PBMCs were separated immediately by Lymphoprep density gradient centrifugation and were stained directly, without being cultured. So that batch effects would be minimized, each experiment stained and sorted samples in pairs, pairing one healthy donor with one patient.

The data belong to a study of beta chain features in type 1 diabetes (dated by TCRdb to the late 2010s). For the wider study: Mean age, gender distribution, total cell number and subset yield did not differ between patients and healthy donors. Naive and central memory subsets were obtained from all 30 or so donors, but regulatory and stem cell-like memory subsets were isolated from only 8 patients and roughly eight healthy donors. A total of some 110 million sorted cells were examined across all samples, and the number of cells per subset was strongly correlated with RNA yield. The study compared the TCRB repertoires of sorted circulating CD4+ T cell subsets in recently diagnosed type 1 diabetes patients with those in matched healthy donors. Overall study results and their limits: In all four CD4+ subsets, TCRB CDR3 length was moderately but significantly shorter in type 1 diabetes patients. Shorter templates might have been favored by PCR, but patient and control samples were amplified and corrected together, so both groups would have been affected equally by any skew. Because cDNA rather than genomic DNA was sequenced, highly expressing activated cells could have been over-represented, although no difference in activation and CD3 levels was found between groups. Naive, central memory and regulatory TCRB repertoires appeared more similar among patients than among healthy donors. HLA sub-analyses involved small numbers of individuals, so any influence of HLA type on TCRB rearrangement remained unresolved. At VDJ recombination sites, patients with type 1 diabetes made fewer insertions and deleted more nucleotides, a pattern implying thymic rearrangement abnormalities.

CDR1 and CDR2 (SGHRS, YFSETQ) derive from the germline V gene. From cysteine to phenylalanine, the CDR3 is 13 amino acids long. CDR3 DNA is the only sequence kept; it has 39 bases, read in frame from the first base. V was cut back by 5 bases and J by 4 bases, leaving a gap of 12 bases between them. The High Capacity cDNA Reverse Transcription Kit was used to reverse transcribe all of the isolated RNA, meaning that expressed TCRB transcripts were what got sequenced. Deep immunoSEQ sequencing was performed on naive, central memory and regulatory T cell samples, with an average of around 3.5 million total reads per sample. Sorted cells were lysed in RLT buffer and RNA was extracted with DNase-treated RNeasy Micro or Mini kits, depending on cell number. Each cell subset was processed on its own to prevent cross-contamination, while patient and healthy donor samples were processed together. Using the immunoSEQ multiplex PCR, TCRB sequences were amplified from cDNA into 87-bp fragments spanning the CDR3 region. The amplicons were sequenced using the Illumina HiSeq platform. The study's own analysis went as follows. Synthetic template baselines were used to correct PCR bias computationally, reads within Hamming distance 2 were collapsed, and singletons that could not be merged were discarded. By aligning reads against IMGT, V, D and J genes, CDR3 length, and insertions or deletions at six rearrangement sites were assigned. Clonotype counts were normalized to sorted cell number within each subset before computing true diversity and Gini coefficients with the tcR R package. The overlap coefficient, calculated on TCRB nucleotide sequences, was used to measure repertoire sharing. As a proxy for the pre-selection repertoire, out-of-frame TCRB sequences from naive cells were analyzed. The table was pulled from immuneACCESS by TCRdb, which kept in-frame rearrangements only. Such tables lose some clones; where checked, under half of the loss comes from unresolved V genes, and the rest has no known cause. V, J and clone size were drawn from that table, and D and trimming were deduced from the DNA. The table for this sample lists about 350,000 clones; around 20% of them were counted only once. In total, the top ten clones hold 0.035% to 0.05% of the sample.

The source material was naive CD4+ T cells from blood. In light of the paper, this sample's cell subset or site label describes: true naive CD4+ T cells. The rearranged chain carries TRBV5-1 and TRBJ1-1, with the D gene too uncertain to name. This clonotype was obtained from a woman aged 18-30 years in good health. CDR3 protein: CASSTGGGTEAFF. The DNA sequence is given as TGCGCCAGCAGTACCGGTGGTGGCACTGAAGCTTTCTTT.